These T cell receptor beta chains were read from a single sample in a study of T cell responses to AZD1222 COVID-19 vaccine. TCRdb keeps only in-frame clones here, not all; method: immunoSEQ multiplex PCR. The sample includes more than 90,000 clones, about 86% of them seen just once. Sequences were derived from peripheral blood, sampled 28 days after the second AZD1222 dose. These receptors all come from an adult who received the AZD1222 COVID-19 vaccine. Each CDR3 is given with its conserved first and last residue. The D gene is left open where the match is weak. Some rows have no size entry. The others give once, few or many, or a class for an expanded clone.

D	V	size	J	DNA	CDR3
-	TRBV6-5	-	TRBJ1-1	TGTGCCAGCAGTTACTCCCGGGGGGGGGACACTGAAGCTTTCTTT	CASSYSRGGDTEAFF
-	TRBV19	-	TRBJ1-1	TGTGCCAGTAGTTCCCCCCCCGGGACGACAAAGAACACTGAAGCTTTCTTT	CASSSPPGTTKNTEAFF
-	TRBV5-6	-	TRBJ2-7	TGTGCCAGCAGCCGGCGAGGCTACGAGCAGTACTTC	CASSRRGYEQYF
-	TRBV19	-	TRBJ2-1	TGTGCCAGTCGCTATACGAATGAGCAGTTCTTC	CASRYTNEQFF
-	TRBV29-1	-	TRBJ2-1	TGCAGCCTACTCACGGACCCCTACAATGAGCAGTTCTTC	CSLLTDPYNEQFF
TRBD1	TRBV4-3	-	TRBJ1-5	TGCGCCAGCAGCCAAGAATTCGGCGGACAGGGGTTTAATCAGCCCCAGCATTTT	CASSQEFGGQGFNQPQHF
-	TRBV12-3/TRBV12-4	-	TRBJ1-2	TGTGCCAGCACCCAACAAGGGGGTTATGGCTACACCTTC	CASTQQGGYGYTF
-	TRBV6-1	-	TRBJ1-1	TGTGCCAGCAGTGAAGCGCGAATCAACACTGAAGCTTTCTTT	CASSEARINTEAFF
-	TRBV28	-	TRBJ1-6	TGTGCCAGCTTAACTTCAGATTCACCCCTCCACTTT	CASLTSDSPLHF
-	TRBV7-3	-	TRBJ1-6	TGTGCCAGCAGCCCTACGGGAGGCAATAATTCACCCCTCCACTTT	CASSPTGGNNSPLHF
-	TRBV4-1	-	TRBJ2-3	TGCGCCAGCAGCCAAGATCCGGGGAGTAGCACAGATACGCAGTATTTT	CASSQDPGSSTDTQYF
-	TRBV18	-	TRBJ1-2	TGTGCCAGCTCACCAGGGGATAGGCCAGGAGGCTACACCTTC	CASSPGDRPGGYTF
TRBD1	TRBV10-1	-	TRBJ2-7	TGCGCCAGCAGCGGAGGACAGGGCAGCTCCTACGAGCAGTACTTC	CASSGGQGSSYEQYF
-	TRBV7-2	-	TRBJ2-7	TGTGCCAGCAGCTTAGAACGACGGAGCTCCTACGAGCAGTACTTC	CASSLERRSSYEQYF
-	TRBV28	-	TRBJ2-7	TGTGCCAGCAGCCTACGCATTTTCGACGAGCAGTACTTC	CASSLRIFDEQYF
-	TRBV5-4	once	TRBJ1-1	TGTGCCAGCAGCCGGCCTCCGCCCATGAACACTGAAGCTTTCTTT	CASSRPPPMNTEAFF
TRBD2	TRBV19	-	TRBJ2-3	TGTGCCAGTAGTGCCGTAGCGGGGGGACAAACCTACACAGATACGCAGTATTTT	CASSAVAGGQTYTDTQYF
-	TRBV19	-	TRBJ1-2	TGTGCCAGTAGTACCACCGGGACTTTCAATGGCTACACCTTC	CASSTTGTFNGYTF
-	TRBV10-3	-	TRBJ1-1	TGTGCCATCAGGAACCCCCTGAACACTGAAGCTTTCTTT	CAIRNPLNTEAFF
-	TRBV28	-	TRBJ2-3	TGTGCCAGCAGTTTCTTGTCGGGCACAGATACGCAGTATTTT	CASSFLSGTDTQYF
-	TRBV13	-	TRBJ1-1	TGTGCCAGCAGCTTAGGAGGAGGCCAAGCTTTCTTT	CASSLGGGQAFF
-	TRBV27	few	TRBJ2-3	TGTGCCAGCAGTCTTGACAGTTGGGGGACAGATACGCAGTATTTT	CASSLDSWGTDTQYF
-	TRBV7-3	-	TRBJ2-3	TGTGCCAGCAGCTTAACAGCCGGGGCCCAGGATACGCAGTATTTT	CASSLTAGAQDTQYF
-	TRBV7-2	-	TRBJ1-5	TGTGCCAGCAGACGGGGCTTAGGGGGCAATCAGCCCCAGCATTTT	CASRRGLGGNQPQHF
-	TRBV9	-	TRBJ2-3	TGTGCCAGCAGCGTAGCGGCGGTAACAGATACGCAGTATTTT	CASSVAAVTDTQYF
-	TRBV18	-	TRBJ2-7	TGTGCCAGCTCACCGGCTGCCGGGTACGAGCAGTACTTC	CASSPAAGYEQYF
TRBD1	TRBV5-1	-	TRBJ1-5	TGCGCCAGCAGCACGGGACAGGGGGATCAGCCCCAGCATTTT	CASSTGQGDQPQHF
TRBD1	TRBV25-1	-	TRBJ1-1	TGTGCCAGCAGAACAGGGGGCAGAACTGAAGCTTTCTTT	CASRTGGRTEAFF
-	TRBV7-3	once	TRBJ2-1	TGTGCCAGCAGCCCACGGGCCAGAGGGACGTCCTACAATGAGCAGTTCTTC	CASSPRARGTSYNEQFF
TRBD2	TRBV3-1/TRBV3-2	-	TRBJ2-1	TGTGCCAGCAGCCATAGAGCGGGAGGTAGGGACAATGAGCAGTTCTTC	CASSHRAGGRDNEQFF
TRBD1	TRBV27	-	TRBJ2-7	TGTGCCAGCAGGACCACAGGGGGGTACTCCGAGCAGTACTTC	CASRTTGGYSEQYF
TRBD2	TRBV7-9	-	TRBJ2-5	TGTGCCAGCAGAAAATTGGCTAGCGGGGAGCTAAAAGAGACCCAGTACTTC	CASRKLASGELKETQYF
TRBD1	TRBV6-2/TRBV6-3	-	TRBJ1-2	TGTGCCAGCAGTTCCTACAGGGGAAACTATGGCTACACCTTC	CASSSYRGNYGYTF
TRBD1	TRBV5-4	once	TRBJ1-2	TGTGCCAGCACCCCCAGTCGGACAGGGGACTATGGCTACACCTTC	CASTPSRTGDYGYTF
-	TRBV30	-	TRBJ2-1	TGTGCCTGGAGCAAGATAAGCTCCTACAATGAGCAGTTCTTC	CAWSKISSYNEQFF
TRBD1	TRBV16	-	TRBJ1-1	TGTGCCAGCAGCCTACGGGACAGGGGCACTGAAGCTTTCTTT	CASSLRDRGTEAFF
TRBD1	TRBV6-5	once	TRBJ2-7	TGTGCCAGCAGCCGACAGGGGGAGGTCGAGCAGTACTTC	CASSRQGEVEQYF
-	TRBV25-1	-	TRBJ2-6	TGTGCCAGCCGTCGAGGGGCAGGAAGGTCTGGGGCCAACGTCCTGACTTTC	CASRRGAGRSGANVLTF
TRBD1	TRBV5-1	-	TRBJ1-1	TGCGCCAGCAGCTTGAATTTCGGACAGGGCGTTGAAGCTTTCTTT	CASSLNFGQGVEAFF
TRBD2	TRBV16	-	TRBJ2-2	TGTGCCAGCAGCCCCCTAGCGGGGAACACCGGGGAGCTGTTTTTT	CASSPLAGNTGELFF
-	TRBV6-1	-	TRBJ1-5	TGTGCCAGCAGTGAAGCTTTGGGTCAGCGAACCCTTAATCAGCCCCAGCATTTT	CASSEALGQRTLNQPQHF
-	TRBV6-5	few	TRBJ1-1	TGTGCCAGCAGCCTGGACAGACAGAACACTGAAGCTTTCTTT	CASSLDRQNTEAFF
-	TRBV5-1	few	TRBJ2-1	TGCGCCAGCAGCCCGGGACGGGGTTTTTACAATGAGCAGTTCTTC	CASSPGRGFYNEQFF
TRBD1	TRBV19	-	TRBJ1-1	TGTGCCAGTAGTATAGACAGGGGGCGCACTGAAGCTTTCTTT	CASSIDRGRTEAFF
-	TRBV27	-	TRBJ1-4	TGTGCCAGCAGTCCCAAAGGGAAGTATGGTGAAAAACTGTTTTTT	CASSPKGKYGEKLFF
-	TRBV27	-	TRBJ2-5	TGTGCCAGCAGTTATCACAACCAAGAGACCCAGTACTTC	CASSYHNQETQYF
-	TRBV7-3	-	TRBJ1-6	TGTGCCAGCAGCCGAAGCCCCGATTATAATTCACCCCTCCACTTT	CASSRSPDYNSPLHF
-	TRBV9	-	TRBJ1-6	TGTGCCAGCAGCCAGGGACCCGAGAATTCACCCCTCCACTTT	CASSQGPENSPLHF
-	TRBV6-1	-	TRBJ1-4	TGTGCCAGCAGTGTTGAAGGGTCGTTAATGGGAAATGAAAAACTGTTTTTT	CASSVEGSLMGNEKLFF
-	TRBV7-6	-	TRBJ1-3	TGTGCCAGCAGCCAGATAGTAGGCTCTGGAAACACCATATATTTT	CASSQIVGSGNTIYF
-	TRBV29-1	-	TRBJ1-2	TGCAGCGTCGCCGACAGAAACTATGGCTACACCTTC	CSVADRNYGYTF
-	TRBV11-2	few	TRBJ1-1	TGTGCCAGCAGCTCGTTACAGGGGAACACTGAAGCTTTCTTT	CASSSLQGNTEAFF
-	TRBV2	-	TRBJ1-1	TGTGCCAGCAGTGTAGAGAGTGGTGGAATGGGCACTGAAGCTTTCTTT	CASSVESGGMGTEAFF
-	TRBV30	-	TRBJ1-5	TGTGCCTGGAGCCCACCGTATAGGGACAATCAGCCCCAGCATTTT	CAWSPPYRDNQPQHF
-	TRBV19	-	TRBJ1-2	TGTGCCAGTAGCCGGAATAGTGGCTACACCTTC	CASSRNSGYTF